These T cell receptor beta chains were read from a single sample in a study of T cells in Graves' hyperthyroidism and ophthalmopathy. TCRdb analysed the multiplex PCR reads with MiXCR anew, one entry per CDR3 protein. The sample shows roughly 180,000 distinct CDR3 sequences, 9.4% of them seen only once. Sequenced material: blood. These receptors came from a woman aged 18-29 years with Graves' hyperthyroidism that later progressed to Graves' ophthalmopathy. Each CDR3 is given with its conserved first and last residue. The D gene is left open where the match is weak. Rows may omit the clone size; those that give it use once, few, many or a size class.

. | TRBJ2-3 | TRBV4-1 | TRBD1 | CASSQGQGAWEQYF | TGCGCCAGCAGCCAAGGACAGGGGGCGTGGGAGCAGTATTTT
many | TRBJ2-2 | TRBV20-1 | TRBD2 | CSARDQASGYTGELFF | TGCAGTGCTAGAGATCAGGCTAGCGGTTACACCGGGGAGCTGTTTTTT
few | TRBJ2-2 | TRBV5-4 | TRBD1 | CASSLKGRGRTGELFF | TGTGCCAGCAGCTTGAAGGGCAGGGGGCGAACCGGGGAGCTGTTTTTT
many | TRBJ2-2 | TRBV6-6 | . | CASSYSPGGTGELFF | TGTGCCAGCAGTTACTCACCAGGGGGGACCGGGGAGCTGTTTTTT
many | TRBJ1-2 | TRBV10-3 | . | CAISDPDRIRTNYGYTF | TGTGCCATCAGTGACCCCGACAGGATCAGGACTAACTATGGCTACACCTTC
many | TRBJ2-7 | TRBV5-6 | TRBD2 | CASSLAGSGSYEQYF | TGTGCCAGCAGCTTGGCGGGTAGCGGGAGCTACGAGCAGTACTTC
many | TRBJ2-3 | TRBV20-1 | . | CSARSYEGGDTQYF | TGCAGTGCTCGAAGCTATGAAGGCGGCGATACGCAGTATTTT
many | TRBJ1-2 | TRBV7-3 | TRBD1 | CASSRDRGDGYTF | TGTGCCAGCAGTAGGGACAGGGGAGATGGCTACACCTTC
many | TRBJ2-1 | TRBV28 | . | CASTGVDEQFF | TGTGCCAGCACCGGGGTCGATGAGCAGTTCTTC
many | TRBJ2-5 | TRBV27 | . | CASGSLAAPQETQYF | TGTGCCAGCGGTTCCCTCGCCGCGCCCCAAGAGACCCAGTACTTC
many | TRBJ2-3 | TRBV6-5 | . | CASSYSRQDGTDTQYF | TGTGCCAGCAGTTACTCGAGGCAGGACGGCACAGATACGCAGTATTTT
many | TRBJ1-3 | TRBV25-1 | . | CASSQQGSGNTIYF | TGTGCCAGCAGTCAGCAGGGTTCTGGAAACACCATATATTTT
many | TRBJ1-1 | TRBV7-2 | . | CASSYKPGGTEAFF | TGTGCCAGCAGCTACAAACCGGGGGGCACTGAAGCTTTCTTT
many | TRBJ1-1 | TRBV28 | TRBD1 | CASTETGTENTEAFF | TGTGCCAGCACCGAAACCGGGACAGAGAACACTGAAGCTTTCTTT
many | TRBJ2-5 | TRBV28 | . | CASRGTQETQYF | TGTGCCAGCAGAGGGACCCAAGAGACCCAGTACTTC
few | TRBJ1-2 | TRBV4-1 | . | CASSQETGRYGYTF | TGCGCCAGCAGCCAAGAAACAGGACGCTATGGCTACACCTTC
few | TRBJ2-1 | TRBV19 | . | CASSIGEDSDSYNEQFF | TGTGCCAGTAGTATCGGAGAGGACTCAGACTCCTACAATGAGCAGTTCTTC
many | TRBJ2-7 | TRBV15 | . | CATSQRGDSYEQYF | TGTGCCACCAGCCAGAGGGGCGATTCCTACGAGCAGTACTTC
many | TRBJ2-5 | TRBV7-3 | . | CASSLRAGPARAETQYF | TGTGCCAGCAGCTTACGGGCCGGGCCCGCCCGCGCGGAGACCCAGTACTTC
few | TRBJ1-2 | TRBV10-3 | TRBD1 | CAISESLPGQGAYGYTF | TGTGCCATCAGTGAGTCCCTTCCGGGACAGGGGGCCTATGGCTACACCTTC
many | TRBJ2-3 | TRBV10-3 | TRBD2 | CAIRRGLGGGAPDTQYF | TGTGCCATCAGGAGGGGACTTGGCGGGGGGGCCCCAGATACGCAGTATTTT
many | TRBJ2-1 | TRBV20-1 | TRBD1 | CSARSVEDRGRNEQFF | TGCAGTGCTAGAAGCGTCGAGGACAGGGGTCGTAATGAGCAGTTCTTC
many | TRBJ2-1 | TRBV18 | . | CASYAVTNEQFF | TGTGCCAGCTACGCTGTGACAAATGAGCAGTTCTTC
many | TRBJ1-2 | TRBV30 | . | CAWSPKGRGYTF | TGTGCCTGGAGTCCGAAGGGACGCGGCTACACCTTC